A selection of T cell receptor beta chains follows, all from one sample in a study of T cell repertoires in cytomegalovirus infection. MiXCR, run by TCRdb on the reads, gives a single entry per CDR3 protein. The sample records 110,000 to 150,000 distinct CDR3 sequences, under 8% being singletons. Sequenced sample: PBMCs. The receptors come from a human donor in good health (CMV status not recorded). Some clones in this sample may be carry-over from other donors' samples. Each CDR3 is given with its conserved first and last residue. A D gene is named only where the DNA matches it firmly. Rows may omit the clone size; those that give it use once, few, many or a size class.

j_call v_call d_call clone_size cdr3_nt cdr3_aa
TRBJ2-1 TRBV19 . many TGTGCCAGTAGTAACCCGGGGGTTGATGAGCAGTTCTTC CASSNPGVDEQFF
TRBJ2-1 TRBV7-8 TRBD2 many TGTGCCAGCAGCCGCGGGAGTTCCGGTGAGCAGTTCTTC CASSRGSSGEQFF
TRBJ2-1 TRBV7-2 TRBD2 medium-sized TGTGCCAGCAGCTTAATACGGCGGCTAGCGGGGGGACCCTCCTACAATGAGCAGTTCTTC CASSLIRRLAGGPSYNEQFF
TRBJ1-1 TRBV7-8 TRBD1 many TGTGCCAGCAGCCCCCGACAGGGGGCATCAACTGAAGCTTTCTTT CASSPRQGASTEAFF
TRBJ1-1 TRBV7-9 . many TGTGCCAGCAGCTTACGGGATTCTGACACTGAAGCTTTCTTT CASSLRDSDTEAFF
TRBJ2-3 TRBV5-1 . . TGCGCCAGCTACGACAGCTTAGCAGATACGCAGTATTTT CASYDSLADTQYF
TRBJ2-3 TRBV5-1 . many TGCGCCAGCAGCTTGGGACCAGGGAATACGCAGTATTTT CASSLGPGNTQYF
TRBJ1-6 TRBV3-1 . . TGTGCCAGCAACCAAGTCGACAATTCACCCCTCCACTTT CASNQVDNSPLHF
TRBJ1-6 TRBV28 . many TGTGCCAGCAGTTATGGGGGAAAGTCCTATAATTCACCCCTCCACTTT CASSYGGKSYNSPLHF
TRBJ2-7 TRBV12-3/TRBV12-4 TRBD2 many TGTGCCAGCAGACCCGGGACTAGCCGCGAGCAGTACTTC CASRPGTSREQYF
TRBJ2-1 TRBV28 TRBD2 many TGTGCCAGCGGAAAGCTAGCGGGGGGGTACAATGAGCAGTTCTTC CASGKLAGGYNEQFF
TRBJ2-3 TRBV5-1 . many TGCGCCAGCAGCTTGGAATTTAGGGGCACAGATACGCAGTATTTT CASSLEFRGTDTQYF
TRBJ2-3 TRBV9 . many TGTGCCAGCAGCGTCGGCCTTACCTCTAGCGTCGATACGCAGTATTTT CASSVGLTSSVDTQYF
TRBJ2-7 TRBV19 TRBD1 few TGTGCCAGTAGTGGTGTGGGGACAGGGACGACCTACGAGCAGTACTTC CASSGVGTGTTYEQYF
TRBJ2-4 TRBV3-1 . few TGTGCCAGCAGCCAAGACTTGGTGGGCATTCAGTACTTC CASSQDLVGIQYF
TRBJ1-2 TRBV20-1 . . TGCAGTGCGAACGGGGCCCACTATGGCTACACCTTC CSANGAHYGYTF
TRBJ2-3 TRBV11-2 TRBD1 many TGTGCCAGCAGCTTTGGACAGGGGAAAACAGATACGCAGTATTTT CASSFGQGKTDTQYF
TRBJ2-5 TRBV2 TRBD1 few TGTGCCAGCAGTGAAGGGACAGGGATCGAGACCCAGTACTTC CASSEGTGIETQYF
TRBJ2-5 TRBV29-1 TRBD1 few TGCAGCATAGGACAGGGTAATCAAGAGACCCAGTACTTC CSIGQGNQETQYF
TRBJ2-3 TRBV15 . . TGTGCCACCAGCAGAGGGGGCACAGATACGCAGTATTTT CATSRGGTDTQYF
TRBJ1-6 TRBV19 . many TGTGCCAGTACCTTAGACAGCAGCTCCTATAATTCACCCCTCCACTTT CASTLDSSSYNSPLHF